This T cell receptor beta chain was sequenced for a study of blood T cell repertoires in COVID-19. Study background: Spain, Italy and the United States supplied samples that represented acute and convalescent COVID-19.

Assay used: immunoSEQ multiplex PCR; TCRdb lists only in-frame clones, some missing. The sample lists hundreds of thousands of clones; roughly 90% were seen once. The CDR3 contains 16 residues. CDR1 and CDR2 (germline): LNHDA, SQIVND (reference sequence). Trimming shortened V by 3 bases and J by 2 bases, and 17 bases separated the two germline ends. Sequences were obtained from peripheral blood. This receptor was identified in a woman aged 70 to 79 with COVID-19, enrolled during active disease. The genes are TRBV19 and TRBJ2-7; a possible D gene is TRBD1 (6 bases). CDR3 residues: CASSIGGRGITYEQYF. For the CDR3, the DNA is TGTGCCAGTAGTATCGGCGGCAGGGGTATCACCTACGAGCAGTACTTC. Variable domain in full (rest from reference TRBV19 and TRBJ2-7): DGGITQSPKYLFRKEGQNVTLSCEQNLNHDAMYWYRQDPGQGLRLIYYSQIVNDFQKGDIAEGYSVSREKKESFPLTVTSAQKNPTAFYLCASSIGGRGITYEQYFGPGTRLTVT.